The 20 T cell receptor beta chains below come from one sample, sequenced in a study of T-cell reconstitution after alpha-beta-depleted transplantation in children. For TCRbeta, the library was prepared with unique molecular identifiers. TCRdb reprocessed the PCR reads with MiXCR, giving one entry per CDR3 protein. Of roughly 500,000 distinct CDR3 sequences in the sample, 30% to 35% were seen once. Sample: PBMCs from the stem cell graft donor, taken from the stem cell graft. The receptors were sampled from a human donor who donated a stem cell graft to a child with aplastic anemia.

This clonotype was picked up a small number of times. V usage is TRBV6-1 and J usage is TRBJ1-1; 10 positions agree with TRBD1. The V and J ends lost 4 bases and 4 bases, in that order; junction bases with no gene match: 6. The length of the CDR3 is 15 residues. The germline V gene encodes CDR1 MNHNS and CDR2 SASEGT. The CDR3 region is CASSARTGGSTEAFF. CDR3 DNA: TGTGCCAGCAGTGCCCGGACAGGGGGGTCCACTGAAGCTTTCTTT.

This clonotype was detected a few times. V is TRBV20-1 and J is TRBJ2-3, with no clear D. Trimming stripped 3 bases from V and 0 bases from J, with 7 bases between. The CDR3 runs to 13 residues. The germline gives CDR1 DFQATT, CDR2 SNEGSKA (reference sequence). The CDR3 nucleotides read TGCAGTGCTAGCTTGGCTAGCACAGATACGCAGTATTTT. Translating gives CSASLASTDTQYF.

CDR3 sequence reads: CASSALAGQGKETQYF. As DNA, the CDR3 is TGTGCCAGCAGTGCACTCGCGGGACAGGGAAAAGAGACCCAGTACTTC. This rearrangement joins TRBV12-3 or TRBV12-4 to TRBJ2-5; 9 bases map to TRBD1. The CDR3 length is 16 residues. V gave up 5 bases and J gave up 3 bases; unmatched junction bases: 10.

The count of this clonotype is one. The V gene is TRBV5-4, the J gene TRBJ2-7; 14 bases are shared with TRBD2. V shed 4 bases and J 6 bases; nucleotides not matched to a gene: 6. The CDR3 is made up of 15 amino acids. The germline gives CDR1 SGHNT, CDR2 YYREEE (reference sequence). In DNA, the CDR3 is TGTGCCAGCAGCCCGTCGGGACTAGCGGGAGCCGAGCAGTACTTC. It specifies CASSPSGLAGAEQYF. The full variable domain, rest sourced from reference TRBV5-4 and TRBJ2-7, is ETGVTQSPTHLIKTRGQQVTLRCSSQSGHNTVSWYQQALGQGPQFIFQYYREEENGRGNFPPRFSGLQFPNYSSELNVNALELDDSALYLCASSPSGLAGAEQYFGPGTRLTVT.

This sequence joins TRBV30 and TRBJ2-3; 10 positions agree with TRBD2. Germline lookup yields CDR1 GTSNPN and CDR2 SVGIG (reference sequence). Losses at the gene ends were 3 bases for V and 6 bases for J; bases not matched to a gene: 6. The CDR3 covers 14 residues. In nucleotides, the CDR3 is TGTGCCTGGAGGAGAGCGGGAGGGCCTGATACGCAGTATTTT. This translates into CAWRRAGGPDTQYF.

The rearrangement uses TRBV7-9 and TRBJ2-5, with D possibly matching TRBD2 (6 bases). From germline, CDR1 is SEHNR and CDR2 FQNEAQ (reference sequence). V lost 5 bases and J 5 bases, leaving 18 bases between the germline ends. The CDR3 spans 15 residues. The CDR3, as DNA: TGTGCCAGCAGCCTAAGCGGGTTGGGGTTCGAGACCCAGTACTTC. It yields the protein CASSLSGLGFETQYF.

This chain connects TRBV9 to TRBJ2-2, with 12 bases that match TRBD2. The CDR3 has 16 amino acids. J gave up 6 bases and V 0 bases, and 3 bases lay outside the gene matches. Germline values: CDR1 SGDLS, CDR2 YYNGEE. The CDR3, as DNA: TGTGCCAGCAGCGTAGGGCTAGCGGGAGGGGCCGGGGAGCTGTTTTTT. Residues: CASSVGLAGGAGELFF.

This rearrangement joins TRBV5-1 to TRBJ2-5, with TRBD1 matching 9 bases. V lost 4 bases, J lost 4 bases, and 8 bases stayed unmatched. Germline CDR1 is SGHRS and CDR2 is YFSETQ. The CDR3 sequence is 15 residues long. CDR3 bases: TGCGCCAGCAGCCTGGGGGACAGGGTGAGAGAGACCCAGTACTTC. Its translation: CASSLGDRVRETQYF.

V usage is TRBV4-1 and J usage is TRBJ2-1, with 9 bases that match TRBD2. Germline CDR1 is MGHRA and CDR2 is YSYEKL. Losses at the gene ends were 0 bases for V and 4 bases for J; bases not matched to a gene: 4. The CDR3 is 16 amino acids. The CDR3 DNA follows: TGCGCCAGCAGCCAAGAGGCGACTAGCGGTTACAATGAGCAGTTCTTC. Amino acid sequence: CASSQEATSGYNEQFF.

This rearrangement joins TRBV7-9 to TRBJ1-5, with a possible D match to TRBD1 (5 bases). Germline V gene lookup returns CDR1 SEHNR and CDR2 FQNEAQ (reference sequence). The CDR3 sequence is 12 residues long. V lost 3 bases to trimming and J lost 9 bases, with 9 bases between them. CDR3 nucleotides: TGTGCCAGCAGCTTTCCAGGGACGCCCCAGCATTTT. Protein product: CASSFPGTPQHF. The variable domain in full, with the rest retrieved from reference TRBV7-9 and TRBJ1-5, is DTGVSQNPRHKITKRGQNVTFRCDPISEHNRLYWYRQTLGQGPEFLTYFQNEAQLEKSRLLSDRFSAERPKGSFSTLEIQRTEQGDSAMYLCASSFPGTPQHFGDGTRLSIL.

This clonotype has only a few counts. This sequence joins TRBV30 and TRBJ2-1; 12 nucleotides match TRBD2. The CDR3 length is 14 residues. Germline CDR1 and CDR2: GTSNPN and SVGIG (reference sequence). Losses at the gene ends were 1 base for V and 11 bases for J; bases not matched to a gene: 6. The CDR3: CAWSALAGGTQQFF. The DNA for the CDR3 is TGTGCCTGGAGTGCGCTAGCGGGAGGGACCCAGCAGTTCTTC. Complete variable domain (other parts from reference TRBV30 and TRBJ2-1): SQTIHQWPATLVQPVGSPLSLECTVEGTSNPNLYWYRQAAGRGLQLLFYSVGIGQISSEVPQNLSASRPQDRQFILSSKKLLLSDSGFYLCAWSALAGGTQQFFGPGTRLTVL.

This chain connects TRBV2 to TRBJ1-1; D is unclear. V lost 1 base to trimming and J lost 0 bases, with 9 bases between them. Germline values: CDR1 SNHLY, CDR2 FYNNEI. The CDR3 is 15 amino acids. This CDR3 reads CASSEEMYMNTEAFF. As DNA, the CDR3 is TGTGCCAGCAGTGAAGAGATGTATATGAACACTGAAGCTTTCTTT.

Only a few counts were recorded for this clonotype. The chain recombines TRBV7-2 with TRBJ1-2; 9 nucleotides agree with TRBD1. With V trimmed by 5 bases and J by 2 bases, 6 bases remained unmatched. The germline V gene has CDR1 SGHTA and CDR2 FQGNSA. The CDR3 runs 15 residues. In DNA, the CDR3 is TGTGCCAGCAGCGCCGCCGGGACAGGGAACTATGGCTACACCTTC. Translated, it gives CASSAAGTGNYGYTF.

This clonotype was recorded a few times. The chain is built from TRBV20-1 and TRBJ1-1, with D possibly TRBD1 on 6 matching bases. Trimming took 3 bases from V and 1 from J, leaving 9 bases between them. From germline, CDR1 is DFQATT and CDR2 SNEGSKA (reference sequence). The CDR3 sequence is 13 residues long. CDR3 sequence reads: CSASGGPNTEAFF. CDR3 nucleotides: TGCAGTGCTAGTGGGGGCCCGAACACTGAAGCTTTCTTT.

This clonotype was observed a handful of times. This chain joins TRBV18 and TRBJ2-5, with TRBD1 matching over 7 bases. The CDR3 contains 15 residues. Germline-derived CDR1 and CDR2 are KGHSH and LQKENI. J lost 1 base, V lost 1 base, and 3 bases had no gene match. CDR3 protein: CASSPRGGTQETQYF. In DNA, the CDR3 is TGTGCCAGCTCACCACGAGGGGGCACCCAAGAGACCCAGTACTTC. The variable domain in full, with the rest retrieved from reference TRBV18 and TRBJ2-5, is NAGVMQNPRHLVRRRGQEARLRCSPMKGHSHVYWYRQLPEEGLKFMVYLQKENIIDESGMPKERFSAEFPKEGPSILRIQQVVRGDSAAYFCASSPRGGTQETQYFGPGTRLLVL.

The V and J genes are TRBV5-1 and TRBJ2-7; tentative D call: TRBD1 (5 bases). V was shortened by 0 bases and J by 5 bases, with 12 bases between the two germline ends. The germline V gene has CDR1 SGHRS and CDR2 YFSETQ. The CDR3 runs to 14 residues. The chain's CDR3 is CASSLGPGSNEQYF. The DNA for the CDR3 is TGCGCCAGCAGCTTGGGCCCAGGGTCCAACGAGCAGTACTTC.

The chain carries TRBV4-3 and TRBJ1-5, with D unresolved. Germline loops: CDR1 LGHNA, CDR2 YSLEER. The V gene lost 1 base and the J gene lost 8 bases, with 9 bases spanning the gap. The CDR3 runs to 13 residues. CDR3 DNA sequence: TGCGCCAGCAGCCAAGGCCTTGGCAAGCCCCAGCATTTT. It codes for CASSQGLGKPQHF.

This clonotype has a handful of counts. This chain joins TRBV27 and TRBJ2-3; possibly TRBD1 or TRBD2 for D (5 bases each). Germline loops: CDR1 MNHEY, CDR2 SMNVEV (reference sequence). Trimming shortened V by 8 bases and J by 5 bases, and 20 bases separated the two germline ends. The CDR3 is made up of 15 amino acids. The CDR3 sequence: CASHLRGVVQDTQYF. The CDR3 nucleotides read TGTGCCAGCCACCTTAGGGGAGTGGTCCAAGATACGCAGTATTTT.

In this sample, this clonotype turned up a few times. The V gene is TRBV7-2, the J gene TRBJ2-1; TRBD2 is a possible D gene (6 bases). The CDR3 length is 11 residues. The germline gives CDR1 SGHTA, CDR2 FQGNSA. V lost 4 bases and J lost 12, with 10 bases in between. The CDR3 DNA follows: TGTGCCAGCAGCTCGGGGGTGGTGCAGTTCTTC. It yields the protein CASSSGVVQFF.

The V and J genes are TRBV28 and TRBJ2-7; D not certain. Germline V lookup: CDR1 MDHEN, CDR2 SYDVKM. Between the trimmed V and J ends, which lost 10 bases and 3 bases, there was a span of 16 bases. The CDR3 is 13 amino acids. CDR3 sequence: CAISPALLYEQYV. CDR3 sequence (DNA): TGTGCCATCAGCCCCGCGCTCCTCTACGAGCAGTACGTC.